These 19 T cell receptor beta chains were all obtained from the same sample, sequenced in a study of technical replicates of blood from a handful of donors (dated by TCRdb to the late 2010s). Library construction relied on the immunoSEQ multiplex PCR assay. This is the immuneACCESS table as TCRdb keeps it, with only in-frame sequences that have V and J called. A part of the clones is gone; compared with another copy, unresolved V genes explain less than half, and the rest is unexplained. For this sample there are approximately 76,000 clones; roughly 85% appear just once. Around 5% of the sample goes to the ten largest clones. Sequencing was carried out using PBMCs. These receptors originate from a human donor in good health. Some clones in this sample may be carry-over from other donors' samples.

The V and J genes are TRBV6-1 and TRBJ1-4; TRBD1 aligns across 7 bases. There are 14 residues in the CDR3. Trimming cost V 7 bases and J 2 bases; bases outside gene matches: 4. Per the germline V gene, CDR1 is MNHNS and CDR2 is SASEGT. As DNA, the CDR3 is TGTGCCAGCACTACAGGGGAGACTAATGAAAAACTGTTTTTT. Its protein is CASTTGETNEKLFF.

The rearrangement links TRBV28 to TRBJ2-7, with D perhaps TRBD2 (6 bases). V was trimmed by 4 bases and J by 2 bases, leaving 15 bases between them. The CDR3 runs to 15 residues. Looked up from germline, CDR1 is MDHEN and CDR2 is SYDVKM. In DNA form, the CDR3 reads TGTGCCAGCAGTTCCCCGGGGATAGCGGCCTACGAGCAGTACTTC. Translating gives CASSSPGIAAYEQYF.

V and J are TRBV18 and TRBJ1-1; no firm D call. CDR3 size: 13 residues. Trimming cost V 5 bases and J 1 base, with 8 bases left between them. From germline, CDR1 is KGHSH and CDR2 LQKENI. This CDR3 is CASSYTANTEAFF. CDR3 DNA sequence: TGTGCCAGCTCATATACAGCGAACACTGAAGCTTTCTTT.

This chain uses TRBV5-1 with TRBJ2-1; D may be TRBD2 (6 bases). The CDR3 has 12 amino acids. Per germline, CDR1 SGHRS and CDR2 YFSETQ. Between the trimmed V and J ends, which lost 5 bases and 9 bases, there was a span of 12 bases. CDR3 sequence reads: CASRVGRGEQFF. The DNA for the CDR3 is TGCGCCAGCAGGGTGGGGCGGGGTGAGCAGTTCTTC.

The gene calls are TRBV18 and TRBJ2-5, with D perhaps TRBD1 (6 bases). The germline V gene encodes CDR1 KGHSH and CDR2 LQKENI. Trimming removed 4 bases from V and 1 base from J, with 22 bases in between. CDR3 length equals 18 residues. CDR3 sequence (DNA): TGTGCCAGCTCACTCCGTCCGGCAGGGGAAGGCTTCCAAGAGACCCAGTACTTC. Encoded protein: CASSLRPAGEGFQETQYF.

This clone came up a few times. CDR3: CASSPLTLAQSTDTQYF. DNA of the CDR3: TGTGCCAGCTCACCACTTACACTAGCGCAAAGCACAGATACGCAGTATTTT. The chain recombines TRBV18 with TRBJ2-3; the match to TRBD2 covers 7 bases. V was pared by 1 base and J by 0 bases, with 7 bases of the junction left unmatched. Germline CDR1 reads KGHSH; CDR2 reads LQKENI. This CDR3 is 17 amino acids long.

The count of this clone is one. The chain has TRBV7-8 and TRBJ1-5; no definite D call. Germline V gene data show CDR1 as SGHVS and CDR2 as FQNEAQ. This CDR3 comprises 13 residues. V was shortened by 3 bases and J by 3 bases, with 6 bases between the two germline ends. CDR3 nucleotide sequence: TGTGCCAGCAGCTTCTCTTTCAATCAGCCCCAGCATTTT. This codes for CASSFSFNQPQHF.

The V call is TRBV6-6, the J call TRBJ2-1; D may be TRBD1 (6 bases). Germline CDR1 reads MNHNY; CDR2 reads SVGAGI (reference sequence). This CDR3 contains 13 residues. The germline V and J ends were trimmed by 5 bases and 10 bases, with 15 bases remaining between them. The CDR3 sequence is CASSPSYGTEQFF. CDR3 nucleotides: TGTGCCAGCAGTCCATCATACGGGACAGAGCAGTTCTTC.

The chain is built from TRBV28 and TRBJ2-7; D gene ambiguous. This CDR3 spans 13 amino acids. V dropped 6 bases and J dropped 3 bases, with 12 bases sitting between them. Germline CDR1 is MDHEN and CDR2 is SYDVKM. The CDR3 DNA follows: TGTGCCAGCAGCCCATACCGGTTCTACGAGCAGTACTTC. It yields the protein CASSPYRFYEQYF.

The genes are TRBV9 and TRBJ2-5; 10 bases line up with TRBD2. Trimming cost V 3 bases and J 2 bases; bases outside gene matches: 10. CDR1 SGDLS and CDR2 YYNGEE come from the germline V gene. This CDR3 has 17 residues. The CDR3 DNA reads TGTGCCAGCAGCGAGGGCTCGGGACTAGCGACTCAAGAGACCCAGTACTTC. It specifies CASSEGSGLATQETQYF.

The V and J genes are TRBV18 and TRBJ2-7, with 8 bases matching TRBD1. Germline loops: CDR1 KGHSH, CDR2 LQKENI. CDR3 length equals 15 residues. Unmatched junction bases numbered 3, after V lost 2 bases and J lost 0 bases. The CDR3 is CASSPRTGTSYEQYF. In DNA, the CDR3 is TGTGCCAGCTCACCAAGGACAGGGACCTCCTACGAGCAGTACTTC. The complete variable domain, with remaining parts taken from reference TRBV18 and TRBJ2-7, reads NAGVMQNPRHLVRRRGQEARLRCSPMKGHSHVYWYRQLPEEGLKFMVYLQKENIIDESGMPKERFSAEFPKEGPSILRIQQVVRGDSAAYFCASSPRTGTSYEQYFGPGTRLTVT.

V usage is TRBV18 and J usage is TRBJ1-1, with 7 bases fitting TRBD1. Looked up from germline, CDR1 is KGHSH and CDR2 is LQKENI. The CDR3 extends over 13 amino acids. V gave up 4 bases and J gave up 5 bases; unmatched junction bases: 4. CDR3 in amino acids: CASSQGGRTEAFF. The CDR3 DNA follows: TGTGCCAGCTCACAAGGGGGCCGGACTGAAGCTTTCTTT.

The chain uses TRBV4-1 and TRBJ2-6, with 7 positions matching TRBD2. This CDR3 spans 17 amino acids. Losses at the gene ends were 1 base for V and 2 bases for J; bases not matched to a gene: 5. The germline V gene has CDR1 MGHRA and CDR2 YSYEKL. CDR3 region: CASSQALGGTGANVLTF. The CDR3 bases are TGCGCCAGCAGCCAAGCTTTGGGGGGGACTGGGGCCAACGTCCTGACTTTC.

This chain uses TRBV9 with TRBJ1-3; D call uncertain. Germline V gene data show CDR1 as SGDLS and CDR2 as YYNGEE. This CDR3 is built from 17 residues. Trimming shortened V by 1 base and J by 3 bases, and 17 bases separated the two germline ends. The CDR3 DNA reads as TGTGCCAGCAGCGTAACCACCTCAGGCGCCGGTGGAAACACCATATATTTT. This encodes CASSVTTSGAGGNTIYF.

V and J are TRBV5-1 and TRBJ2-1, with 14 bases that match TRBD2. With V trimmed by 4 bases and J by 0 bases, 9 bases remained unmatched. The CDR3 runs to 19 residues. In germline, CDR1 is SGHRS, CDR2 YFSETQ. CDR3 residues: CASSPGLAGGYSSYNEQFF. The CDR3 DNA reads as TGCGCCAGCAGCCCTGGACTAGCGGGGGGTTATAGCTCCTACAATGAGCAGTTCTTC.

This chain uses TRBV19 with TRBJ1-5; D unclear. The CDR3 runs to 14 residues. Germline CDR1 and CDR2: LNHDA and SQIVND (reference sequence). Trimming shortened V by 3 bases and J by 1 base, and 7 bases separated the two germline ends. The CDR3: CASSMYGSNQPQHF. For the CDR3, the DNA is TGTGCCAGTAGTATGTATGGCAGCAATCAGCCCCAGCATTTT.

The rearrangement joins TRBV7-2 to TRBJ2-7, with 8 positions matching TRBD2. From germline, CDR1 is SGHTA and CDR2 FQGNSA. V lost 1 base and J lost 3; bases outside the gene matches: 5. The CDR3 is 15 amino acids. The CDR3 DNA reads TGTGCCAGCAGCTTAGAGTTGCGGGGGGTCTACGAGCAGTACTTC. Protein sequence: CASSLELRGVYEQYF.

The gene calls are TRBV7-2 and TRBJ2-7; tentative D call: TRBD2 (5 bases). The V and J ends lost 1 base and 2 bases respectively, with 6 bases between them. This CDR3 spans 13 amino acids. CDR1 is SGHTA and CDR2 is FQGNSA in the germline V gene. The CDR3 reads CASSLEAAYEQYF. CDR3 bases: TGTGCCAGCAGCTTAGAAGCGGCCTACGAGCAGTACTTC.

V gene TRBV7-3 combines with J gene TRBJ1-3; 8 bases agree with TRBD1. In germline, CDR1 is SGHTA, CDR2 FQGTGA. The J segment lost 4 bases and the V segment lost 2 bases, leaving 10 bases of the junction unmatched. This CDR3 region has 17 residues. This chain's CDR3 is CASSLGPDRAGGNTIYF. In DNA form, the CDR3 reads TGTGCCAGCAGCTTAGGCCCGGACAGGGCCGGGGGAAACACCATATATTTT.